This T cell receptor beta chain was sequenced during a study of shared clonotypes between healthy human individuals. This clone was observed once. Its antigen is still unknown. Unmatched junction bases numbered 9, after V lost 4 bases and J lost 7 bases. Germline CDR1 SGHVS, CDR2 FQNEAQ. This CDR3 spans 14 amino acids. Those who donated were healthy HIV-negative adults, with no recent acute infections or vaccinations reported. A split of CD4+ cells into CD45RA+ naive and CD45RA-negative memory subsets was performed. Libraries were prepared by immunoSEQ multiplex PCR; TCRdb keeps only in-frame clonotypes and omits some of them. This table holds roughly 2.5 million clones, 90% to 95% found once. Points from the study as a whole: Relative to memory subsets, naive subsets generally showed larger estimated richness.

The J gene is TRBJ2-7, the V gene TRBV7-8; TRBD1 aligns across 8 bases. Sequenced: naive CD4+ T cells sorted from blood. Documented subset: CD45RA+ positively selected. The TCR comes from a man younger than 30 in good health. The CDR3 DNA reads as TGTGCCAGCAGCTCCCGGGACAGGAGTGGGGAGCAGTACTTC. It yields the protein CASSSRDRSGEQYF.